The sample holds many counts of the clone carrying this T cell receptor beta chain. V shed 3 bases, J shed 8 bases, and the junction held 5 bases outside the gene matches. The CDR3 runs to 14 residues. This specimen belongs to a study of human T cells and chemical hapten exposure. Time point indicated: healthy volunteer bleed at 6 weeks. Before extraction, the whole blood was not fractionated, and total RNA was taken from it. TCRdb used MiXCR to reprocess the RACE reads, holding one entry per CDR3 protein. Of tens of thousands of distinct CDR3 sequences listed, about 5.5% are singletons. The source material was whole blood. The source is a human donor in good health. Some clones in this sample may be carry-over from other donors' samples. This chain links TRBV12-3 or TRBV12-4 with TRBJ1-4, with 8 bases identical to TRBD1. The CDR3 nucleotides read TGTGCCAGCAGTTTGGGGACAGGAGGAGAAAAACTGTTTTTT. Encoded protein: CASSLGTGGEKLFF.